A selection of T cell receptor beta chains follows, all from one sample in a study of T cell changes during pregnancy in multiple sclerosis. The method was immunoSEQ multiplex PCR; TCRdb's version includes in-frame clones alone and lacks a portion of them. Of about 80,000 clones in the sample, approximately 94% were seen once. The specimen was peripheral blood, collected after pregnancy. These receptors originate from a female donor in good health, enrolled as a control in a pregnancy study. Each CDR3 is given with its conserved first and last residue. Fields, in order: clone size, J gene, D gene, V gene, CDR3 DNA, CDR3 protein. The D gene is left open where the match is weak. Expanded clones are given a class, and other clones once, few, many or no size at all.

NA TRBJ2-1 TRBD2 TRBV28 TGTGCCAGCAGTTTCCGGACTAGCTCCTACAATGAGCAGTTCTTC CASSFRTSSYNEQFF
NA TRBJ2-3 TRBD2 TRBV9 TGTGCCAGCAGCTCGGGACTACCAGATACGCAGTATTTT CASSSGLPDTQYF
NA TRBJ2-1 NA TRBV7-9 TGTGCCAGCAGCTTAGGGCTAGCGCGGGACTACAATGAGCAGTTCTTC CASSLGLARDYNEQFF
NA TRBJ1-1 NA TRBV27 TGTGCCAGCAGAAGGGGGACCCTCGGCACTGAAGCTTTCTTT CASRRGTLGTEAFF
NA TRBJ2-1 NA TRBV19 TGTGCCAGTAGTATGGGGAGCTCCTACAATGAGCAGTTCTTC CASSMGSSYNEQFF
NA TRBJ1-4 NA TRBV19 TGTGCCAGTAGCCCCCGCGGGTTCAGACCAACTAATGAAAAACTGTTTTTT CASSPRGFRPTNEKLFF
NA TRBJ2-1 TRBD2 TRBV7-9 TGTGCCAGCAGCCTGTTTAGCGGGAGTATACTAATTAATGAGCAGTTCTTC CASSLFSGSILINEQFF
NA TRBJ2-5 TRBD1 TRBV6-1 TGTGCCAGCAATGGTCCCGGGACAGACAACTTC CASNGPGTDNF
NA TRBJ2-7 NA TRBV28 TGTGCCAGCAAGGAAGCGGACGACTACGAGCAGTACTTC CASKEADDYEQYF
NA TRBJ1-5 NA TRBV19 TGTGCCAGTAGCAGGGGTTTTGGTAATCAGCCCCAGCATTTT CASSRGFGNQPQHF
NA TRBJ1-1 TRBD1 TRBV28 TGTGCCAGCACTGACAGGGGCTTGGACACTGAAGCTTTCTTT CASTDRGLDTEAFF
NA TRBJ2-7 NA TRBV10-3 TGTGCCATCCGTGGGCCTTACGAGCAGTACTTC CAIRGPYEQYF
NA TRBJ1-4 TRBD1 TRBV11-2 TGTGCCAGCAGCTTAGGATGGACAGGGGGGAATGAAAAACTGTTTTTT CASSLGWTGGNEKLFF
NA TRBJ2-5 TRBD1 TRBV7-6 TGTGCCAGCAGCCGAGAACCGGGACAGGGAGCAAGCGGGGCCCAGTACTTC CASSREPGQGASGAQYF
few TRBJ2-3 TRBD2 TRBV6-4 TGTGCCAGCAGCCCTAATGGACTAGAAACAGATACGCAGTATTTT CASSPNGLETDTQYF
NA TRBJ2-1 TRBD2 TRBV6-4 TGTGCCAGCAGTGACCGGGTAGCGGGTGTCAATGAGCAGTTCTTC CASSDRVAGVNEQFF
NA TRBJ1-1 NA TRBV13 TGTGCCAGCATCCTGGGGAGTGAAGCTTTCTTT CASILGSEAFF
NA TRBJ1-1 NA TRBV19 TGTGCCAGTAGTATTGTAGACATGAACACTGAAGCTTTCTTT CASSIVDMNTEAFF
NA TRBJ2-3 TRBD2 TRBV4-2 TGTGCCAGCAGCCTACCCGGGACTAGCAGCACAGATACGCAGTATTTT CASSLPGTSSTDTQYF
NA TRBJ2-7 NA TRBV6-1 TGTGCCAGCAGGAACGAGGGTCACTACGAGCAGTACTTC CASRNEGHYEQYF
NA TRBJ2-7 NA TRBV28 TGTGCCAGCAGTTTACGACAGGTGGTTAGGTGGGAGCAGTACTTC CASSLRQVVRWEQYF
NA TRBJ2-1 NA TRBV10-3 TGTGCCATCAGTGAGTCGATGATGGGGACTCAGCAGTTCTTC CAISESMMGTQQFF
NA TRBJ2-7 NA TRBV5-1 TGCGCCAGCAGCACGAGACCGGACGGGAGATACGAGCAGTACTTC CASSTRPDGRYEQYF
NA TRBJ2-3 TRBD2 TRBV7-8 TGTGCCAGCAGCTTAGCGCCTAGCGGGAGGCCAGATACGCAGTATTTT CASSLAPSGRPDTQYF
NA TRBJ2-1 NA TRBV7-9 TGTGCCGGCGGGGACTACAATGAGCAGTTCTTC CAGGDYNEQFF
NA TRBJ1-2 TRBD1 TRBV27 TGTGCCAGCAGTTTATCGGACAGGGGGCGACTCTATGGCTACACCTTC CASSLSDRGRLYGYTF
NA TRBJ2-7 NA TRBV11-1 TGTGCCAGCAGCTTCGCAGAACAGGGATACGAGCAGTACTTC CASSFAEQGYEQYF
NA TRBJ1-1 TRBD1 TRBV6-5 TGTGCCAGCAGTGGGACAGTGAACACTGAAGCTTTCTTT CASSGTVNTEAFF
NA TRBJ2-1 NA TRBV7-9 TGTGCCAGCAGCCCTGGGGCTTCCTTCTACAATGAGCAGTTCTTC CASSPGASFYNEQFF
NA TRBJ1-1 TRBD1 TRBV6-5 TGTGCCAGCAGTACAGGGGGGAACACTGAAGCTTTCTTT CASSTGGNTEAFF
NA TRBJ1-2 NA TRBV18 TGTGCCAGCTCACCAAGCGAACAGGGCTATGGCTACACCTTC CASSPSEQGYGYTF
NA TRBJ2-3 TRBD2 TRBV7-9 TGTGCCAGCAGCTTAGTGGGACTAGCGGGGCTCACAGATACGCAGTATTTT CASSLVGLAGLTDTQYF
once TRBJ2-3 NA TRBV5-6 TGTGCCAGCAGCTTGGCCCCTCGGTCCGTCGGGAGTGGTACGCAGTATTTT CASSLAPRSVGSGTQYF
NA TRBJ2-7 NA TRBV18 TGTGCCAGCTCGCCCCCTAGTATCGCCTACGAGCAGTACTTC CASSPPSIAYEQYF
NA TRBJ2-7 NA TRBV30 TGTGCCTGGAGTCTCTACAGCTACGAGCAGTACTTC CAWSLYSYEQYF
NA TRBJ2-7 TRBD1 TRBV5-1 TGCGCCAGCAGCGTACGACAGGGCCACGAGCAGTACTTC CASSVRQGHEQYF
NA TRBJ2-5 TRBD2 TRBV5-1 TGCGCCAGCAGCCCACGGACTAGTCTAGGGGAGACCCAGTACTTC CASSPRTSLGETQYF
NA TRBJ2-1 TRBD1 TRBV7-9 TGTGCCAGCAGCATGGGACAGTTTGACTCCTACAATGAGCAGTTCTTC CASSMGQFDSYNEQFF
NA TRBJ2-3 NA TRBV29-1 TGCAGCGTTGATTCCTATACGCAGTATTTT CSVDSYTQYF
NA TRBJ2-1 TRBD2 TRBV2 TGTGCCAGCAGTGTCACTAGCGGGTACTCCTACAATGAGCAGTTCTTC CASSVTSGYSYNEQFF
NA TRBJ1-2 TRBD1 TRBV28 TGTGCCAGCAGTTTACAGGGGGCGTTAGGCTACACCTTC CASSLQGALGYTF
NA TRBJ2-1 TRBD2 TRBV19 TGTGCCAGTAGTATGGGGCTAGCGGTCCCAAGGGAGCAGTTCTTC CASSMGLAVPREQFF
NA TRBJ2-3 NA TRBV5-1 TGCGCCAGCAGTTATTTAACTAGCACAGATACGCAGTATTTT CASSYLTSTDTQYF
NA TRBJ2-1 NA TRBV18 TGTGCCAGCTCGGCGACTCTCTCCTACAATGAGCAGTTCTTC CASSATLSYNEQFF
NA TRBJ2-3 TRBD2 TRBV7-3 TGTGCCAGCAGCCTAGCGGCCCCGGGCACAGATACGCAGTATTTT CASSLAAPGTDTQYF
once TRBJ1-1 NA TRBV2 TGTGCCAGCAGGTCCAGGGATAGTACTGAAGCTTTCTTT CASRSRDSTEAFF
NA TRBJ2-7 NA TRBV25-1 TGTGCCAGCAGTGGGAGGGTCTCCTACGAGCAGTACTTC CASSGRVSYEQYF
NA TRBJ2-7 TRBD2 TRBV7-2 TGTGCCAGCAGCCCAGCTAGCGGGAGATGGGAGCAGTACTTC CASSPASGRWEQYF
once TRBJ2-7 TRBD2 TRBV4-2 TGTGCCAGCAGCCAAGATCTGGGAGCGGGAGTCTACGAGCAGTACTTC CASSQDLGAGVYEQYF
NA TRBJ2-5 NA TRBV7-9 TGTGCCAGCAGCTCCAAAAGCGCGCGTGAGACCCAGTACTTC CASSSKSARETQYF
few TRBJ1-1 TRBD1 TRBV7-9 TGTGCCAGCAGGCGGACAGGGAAGGCTTTCTTT CASRRTGKAFF
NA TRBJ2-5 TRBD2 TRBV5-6 TGTGCCAGCAGCTTAAATCTAGCGGGCCCCGCGGTAGGGACCCAGTACTTC CASSLNLAGPAVGTQYF
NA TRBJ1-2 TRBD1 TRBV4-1 TGCGCCAGCAGCCAATTTCCCGGGACAGGACCCGCAGGCTACACCTTC CASSQFPGTGPAGYTF
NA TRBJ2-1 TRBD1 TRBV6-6 TGTGCCAGCACCGACAGGGGGCAATCCTACAATGAGCAGTTCTTC CASTDRGQSYNEQFF
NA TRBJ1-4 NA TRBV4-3 TGCGCCAGCAGCCCGTACCGGGGAGGGCGAGAAAAACTGTTTTTT CASSPYRGGREKLFF
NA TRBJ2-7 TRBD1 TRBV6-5 TGTGCCAGCCTAAAGGGACAGGGGGCCTACGAGCAGTACTTC CASLKGQGAYEQYF
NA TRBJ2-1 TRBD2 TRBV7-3 TGTGCCAGCAGCTTTGTGGGAGGGCCCAATGAGCAGTTCTTC CASSFVGGPNEQFF
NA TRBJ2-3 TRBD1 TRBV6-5 TGTGCCAGCAGCCCAAGTAGGGGGCACCAAGATACGCAGTATTTT CASSPSRGHQDTQYF
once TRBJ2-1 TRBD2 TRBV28 TGTGCCAGCTCAAAAACGGGACTAGCGGGAGTTAATGAGCAGTTCTTC CASSKTGLAGVNEQFF
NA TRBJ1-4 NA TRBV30 TGTGCCTGGACGGGATTCGACGAAAAACTGTTTTTT CAWTGFDEKLFF